A single sample gave rise to the 19 T cell receptor beta chains below, sequenced in a study of OX40 agonist ivuxolimab in advanced cancers. Here immunoSEQ multiplex PCR was the method, and the copy in TCRdb shows in-frame clones only, minus some. The repertoire consists of roughly 77,000 clones, with 84% occurring once and the leading ten covering roughly 0.48%. Material: CD4+ or CD8+ T cells sorted from blood, obtained in a trial of the OX40 agonist ivuxolimab. The source is an adult with an advanced solid tumor such as melanoma, head and neck, liver or kidney cancer.

The gene calls are TRBV6-6 and TRBJ2-1, with a possible D match to TRBD2 (5 bases). Trimming removed 7 bases from V and 9 bases from J, with 16 bases in between. The germline V gene has CDR1 MNHNY and CDR2 SVGAGI (reference sequence). The CDR3 loop spans 13 amino acids. The CDR3 DNA follows: TGTGCCAGCACTAGCTTTTCGAGTGGTGAGCAGTTCTTC. Translating gives CASTSFSSGEQFF.

The V gene is TRBV29-1, the J gene TRBJ2-5; D call uncertain. Germline V gene sequence: CDR1 SQVTM, CDR2 ANQGSEA. This CDR3 has 10 residues. Trimming shortened V by 8 bases and J by 5 bases, and 9 bases separated the two germline ends. The CDR3 here is CSSKGETQYF. The CDR3 DNA sequence: TGCAGCTCTAAAGGGGAGACCCAGTACTTC.

The chain has TRBV5-6 and TRBJ2-1; TRBD2 agrees at 11 bases. The trim removed 0 bases at V and 4 bases at J, leaving 12 bases unmatched. Germline lookup yields CDR1 SGHDT and CDR2 YYEEEE. The CDR3 spans 19 residues. The CDR3 is CASSLVVTSGRIGYNEQFF. As DNA, the CDR3 is TGTGCCAGCAGCTTGGTCGTTACTAGCGGGAGAATTGGATACAATGAGCAGTTCTTC.

V and J are TRBV18 and TRBJ2-7; 10 bases line up with TRBD1. In germline, CDR1 is KGHSH, CDR2 LQKENI. The CDR3 is made up of 15 amino acids. With 0 bases clipped from V and 4 bases from J, the junction kept 3 bases outside the gene matches. The CDR3 loop is CASSPPGQGLYEQYF. CDR3 coding DNA: TGTGCCAGCTCACCACCGGGACAGGGGCTATACGAGCAGTACTTC.

The V gene is TRBV25-1, the J gene TRBJ2-2; weak D call: TRBD2 (5 bases). This CDR3 region has 15 residues. Germline V gives CDR1 MGHDK, CDR2 SYGVNS. With 2 bases removed from V and 2 bases from J, the gap between germline ends came to 9 bases. This CDR3 is CASSEGLSNTGELFF. CDR3 nucleotides: TGTGCCAGCAGTGAAGGACTTTCTAACACCGGGGAGCTGTTTTTT.

The chain combines TRBV4-1 with TRBJ2-6; D is unclear. There are 18 residues in the CDR3. Germline assignment: CDR1 MGHRA and CDR2 YSYEKL. V lost 4 bases, J lost 0 bases, and 16 bases lay in between. CDR3 sequence: CASSLTWPPHSGANVLTF. As DNA, the CDR3 is TGCGCCAGCAGCCTTACCTGGCCCCCACACTCTGGGGCCAACGTCCTGACTTTC.

This clone was observed a single time. The rearrangement links TRBV27 to TRBJ1-2, with a weak D call TRBD1 (6 bases). CDR3 length: 13 residues. Germline CDR1 and CDR2: MNHEY and SMNVEV (reference sequence). Trimming left V 3 bases short and J 3 bases short, with 8 bases between. DNA for the CDR3: TGTGCCAGCAGTTTCGACAGGTACTATGGCTACACCTTC. Translation gives CASSFDRYYGYTF.

The chain carries TRBV5-1 and TRBJ2-3, with 7 bases aligning to TRBD1. Per germline, CDR1 SGHRS and CDR2 YFSETQ. There are 15 residues in the CDR3. J gave up 2 bases and V 4 bases, and 7 bases lay outside the gene matches. CDR3 amino acids: CASSQQGQLTDTQYF. The CDR3 nucleotides read TGCGCCAGCAGCCAACAGGGGCAGCTCACAGATACGCAGTATTTT. The entire variable domain, with the rest obtained from reference TRBV5-1 and TRBJ2-3, is as follows: KAGVTQTPRYLIKTRGQQVTLSCSPISGHRSVSWYQQTPGQGLQFLFEYFSETQRNKGNFPGRFSGRQFSNSRSEMNVSTLELGDSALYLCASSQQGQLTDTQYFGPGTRLTVL.

In nucleotides, the CDR3 is TGTGCCAGCAGTGAAAGGCTCTTCCTGGAGACCCAGTACTTC. Translating it yields CASSERLFLETQYF. The chain is built from TRBV6-1 and TRBJ2-5, with D uncertain. V was shortened by 2 bases and J by 5 bases, with 12 bases between the two germline ends. The CDR3 is 14 amino acids. Germline CDR1 MNHNS, CDR2 SASEGT.

The chain has TRBV28 and TRBJ2-2; D tentatively fits TRBD1 or TRBD2 (5 bases each). V shed 1 base and J shed 7 bases, with 10 bases lying between them. The CDR3 covers 14 residues. From germline, CDR1 is MDHEN and CDR2 SYDVKM. This CDR3 is CASSLSGAHGELFF. In DNA form, the CDR3 reads TGTGCCAGCAGTTTATCCGGGGCCCACGGGGAGCTGTTTTTT.

The chain carries TRBV11-2 and TRBJ2-1; 10 bases match TRBD2. The CDR3 is made up of 14 amino acids. V lost 5 bases, J lost 5 bases, and 3 bases stayed unmatched. The germline V gene has CDR1 SGHAT and CDR2 FQNNGV. CDR3 DNA sequence: TGTGCCAGCAGCCGAGCGGGGGGGCACAATGAGCAGTTCTTC. Translated, it gives CASSRAGGHNEQFF. The full variable domain, completed using reference TRBV11-2 and TRBJ2-1, is EAGVAQSPRYKIIEKRQSVAFWCNPISGHATLYWYQQILGQGPKLLIQFQNNGVVDDSQLPKDRFSAERLKGVDSTLKIQPAKLEDSAVYLCASSRAGGHNEQFFGPGTRLTVL.

The chain links TRBV7-5 to TRBJ1-2. TRBV7-5 is marked as a pseudogene. CDR3 length equals 12 residues. In nucleotides, the CDR3 is TGTGCCAGAAGCCCCGAGGCGGATGGCTACACCTTC. Its protein product is CARSPEADGYTF.

This clone was seen a few times. The chain employs TRBV7-9 and TRBJ2-7; D is ambiguous. The CDR3 has 15 residues. Germline V gene lookup returns CDR1 SEHNR and CDR2 FQNEAQ (reference sequence). Trimming removed 5 bases at V and 3 bases at J, with 17 bases between. Written as DNA, the CDR3 is TGTGCCAGCAGCGCCGACCGTACCTCAATCTACGAGCAGTACTTC. This encodes CASSADRTSIYEQYF. The full variable domain, in which reference TRBV7-9 and TRBJ2-7 provide the parts outside the CDR3, is DTGVSQNPRHKITKRGQNVTFRCDPISEHNRLYWYRQTLGQGPEFLTYFQNEAQLEKSRLLSDRFSAERPKGSFSTLEIQRTEQGDSAMYLCASSADRTSIYEQYFGPGTRLTVT.

The chain combines TRBV5-6 with TRBJ2-5; TRBD1 might be the D (6 bases). The CDR3 loop spans 14 amino acids. Trimming pared 5 bases from V and 3 bases from J, leaving 14 bases between. CDR1 SGHDT and CDR2 YYEEEE come from the germline V gene. CDR3 in DNA: TGTGCCAGCAGACCCCAGGGGCAGGAAGAGACCCAGTACTTC. Translation gives CASRPQGQEETQYF. Together with reference TRBV5-6 and TRBJ2-5, the CDR3 gives the full variable domain: DAGVTQSPTHLIKTRGQQVTLRCSPKSGHDTVSWYQQALGQGPQFIFQYYEEEERQRGNFPDRFSGHQFPNYSSELNVNALLLGDSALYLCASRPQGQEETQYFGPGTRLLVL.

The V call is TRBV7-2, the J call TRBJ2-4; D might be TRBD2 (6 bases). Germline CDR1 SGHTA, CDR2 FQGNSA. V lost 7 bases to trimming and J lost 13 bases, with 14 bases between them. The CDR3 has 11 amino acids. The CDR3 region has the DNA TGTGCCAGCAAATTCAGCGGGCCACAGTACTTC. This gives the protein CASKFSGPQYF.

This sequence joins TRBV30 and TRBJ1-6, with TRBD1 identical over 8 bases. This CDR3 spans 15 amino acids. Germline loops: CDR1 GTSNPN, CDR2 SVGIG (reference sequence). Germline trimming cut 3 bases from V and 4 bases from J; bases unmatched to any gene: 5. CDR3 protein: CAWRLGQGYNSPLHF. In nucleotides, the CDR3 is TGTGCCTGGAGATTAGGACAGGGTTATAATTCACCCCTCCACTTT.

CDR3 in DNA: TGTGCCAGCAGCGGAGAGAGAGGTCTTTACAATGAGCAGTTCTTC. Encoded protein: CASSGERGLYNEQFF. This chain links TRBV9 with TRBJ2-1; D is undetermined. Germline V lookup: CDR1 SGDLS, CDR2 YYNGEE. Trimming shortened V by 3 bases and J by 4 bases, and 14 bases separated the two germline ends. This CDR3 has 15 residues. Filled out from reference TRBV9 and TRBJ2-1, the complete variable domain reads DSGVTQTPKHLITATGQRVTLRCSPRSGDLSVYWYQQSLDQGLQFLIQYYNGEERAKGNILERFSAQQFPDLHSELNLSSLELGDSALYFCASSGERGLYNEQFFGPGTRLTVL.

This clone was picked up one time. The chain has TRBV7-6 and TRBJ2-5; the match to TRBD1 covers 8 bases. Germline V gives CDR1 SGHVS, CDR2 FNYEAQ. The CDR3 loop spans 16 amino acids. V was clipped by 1 base and J by 4 bases; unmatched bases: 8. CDR3 amino acids: CASSLGAGGSGETQYF. CDR3 in DNA: TGTGCCAGCAGCTTAGGAGCAGGGGGCAGCGGAGAGACCCAGTACTTC.

This clone has a single count. This chain joins TRBV2 and TRBJ2-7; D perhaps matches TRBD2 (5 bases). The CDR3 is 13 amino acids. V lost 7 bases to trimming and J lost 6 bases, with 16 bases between them. Germline lookup yields CDR1 SNHLY and CDR2 FYNNEI. Written as DNA, the CDR3 is TGTGCCAGCATAGGGAGTCCTCTGGGCGAGCAGTACTTC. Protein: CASIGSPLGEQYF.